Reported below is one T cell receptor (beta chain). The antigen remains undetermined. This sample is part of a study of blood T cells in healthy people across ages. General observations from the study: It was the long-lived donors that had more naive CD4+ cells and higher diversity than aged donors. Strong correlation was found linking TCR beta diversity to naive T cell percentage. Estimates of diversity drawn from one million T cells were considered underestimates.

V was pared by 4 bases and J by 0 bases, with 9 bases between. This CDR3 region has 14 residues. Germline V gene sequence: CDR1 SGHRS, CDR2 YFSETQ. It was with a sample-barcoded 5' primer and a J-beta primer mix that a second PCR of roughly 6 to 11 cycles was run. TCRdb called the 5' RACE reads again in MiXCR, with one record for every CDR3 protein. The table has over 1.5 million distinct CDR3 sequences, less than 50% seen once. Sequenced material: blood. The source is a woman aged 40 to 55 in good health. This chain uses TRBV5-1 with TRBJ2-3; D ambiguous. The CDR3 protein is CASSERSSTDTQYF. The DNA for the CDR3 is TGCGCCAGCAGCGAAAGATCTAGCACAGATACGCAGTATTTT.